Shown below are 23 T cell receptor beta chains from a single sample sequenced in a study of cytotoxic CD8 clonotypes in ibrutinib-treated CLL. Libraries were prepared by immunoSEQ multiplex PCR; TCRdb keeps only in-frame clonotypes and omits some of them. The sample includes some 70,000 clones, about 63% of them seen just once. Sequenced material: PBMCs, taken after 12 months of ibrutinib treatment. All receptors come from a human donor with chronic lymphocytic leukemia.

This clone was recorded a few times. This chain uses TRBV19 with TRBJ2-1, with 7 bases fitting TRBD1. Unmatched junction bases numbered 5, after V lost 6 bases and J lost 6 bases. The CDR3 length is 13 residues. CDR1 is LNHDA and CDR2 is SQIVND in the germline V gene (reference sequence). The CDR3 sequence is CASSQTGVNEQFF. CDR3 DNA sequence: TGTGCCAGTAGCCAAACAGGGGTCAATGAGCAGTTCTTC. Full variable domain (missing parts from reference TRBV19 and TRBJ2-1): DGGITQSPKYLFRKEGQNVTLSCEQNLNHDAMYWYRQDPGQGLRLIYYSQIVNDFQKGDIAEGYSVSREKKESFPLTVTSAQKNPTAFYLCASSQTGVNEQFFGPGTRLTVL.

This clone showed up many times. The same CDR3 arises from other DNA sequences in this sample as well. The gene calls are TRBV9 and TRBJ1-4, with 7 bases aligning to TRBD1. The CDR3 runs to 13 residues. Germline trimming cut 4 bases from V and 5 bases from J; bases unmatched to any gene: 2. Germline V lookup: CDR1 SGDLS, CDR2 YYNGEE. CDR3 sequence reads: CASSPQGNEKLFF. DNA of the CDR3: TGTGCCAGCAGCCCACAGGGGAATGAAAAACTGTTTTTT.

The V and J genes are TRBV5-1 and TRBJ2-5; no firm D call. Between the trimmed V and J ends, which lost 0 bases and 1 base, there was a span of 4 bases. This CDR3 comprises 13 residues. Germline V gives CDR1 SGHRS, CDR2 YFSETQ. The CDR3 nucleotides are TGCGCCAGCAGCTTGGATCGCCAAGAGACCCAGTACTTC. It codes for CASSLDRQETQYF. The entire variable domain, with the rest obtained from reference TRBV5-1 and TRBJ2-5, is as follows: KAGVTQTPRYLIKTRGQQVTLSCSPISGHRSVSWYQQTPGQGLQFLFEYFSETQRNKGNFPGRFSGRQFSNSRSEMNVSTLELGDSALYLCASSLDRQETQYFGPGTRLLVL.

The chain links TRBV28 to TRBJ1-3, with D unclear. The CDR3 covers 17 residues. The germline V and J ends were trimmed by 5 bases and 0 bases, with 17 bases remaining between them. Looked up from germline, CDR1 is MDHEN and CDR2 is SYDVKM. The chain's CDR3 is CASSDPSDVRSGNTIYF. The CDR3 nucleotides are TGTGCCAGCAGTGACCCTTCTGACGTCCGCTCTGGAAACACCATATATTTT. Combining the CDR3 with reference TRBV28 and TRBJ1-3 gives the whole variable domain DVKVTQSSRYLVKRTGEKVFLECVQDMDHENMFWYRQDPGLGLRLIYFSYDVKMKEKGDIPEGYSVSREKKERFSLILESASTNQTSMYLCASSDPSDVRSGNTIYFGEGSWLTVV.

The rearrangement joins TRBV4-1 to TRBJ2-1; unclear D gene. Per the germline V gene, CDR1 is MGHRA and CDR2 is YSYEKL. V shed 0 bases and J shed 9 bases, with 9 bases lying between them. The CDR3 contains 13 residues. The CDR3, as DNA: TGCGCCAGCAGCCAAGAATTGAGGAGTGAGCAGTTCTTC. Its protein is CASSQELRSEQFF.

In DNA, the CDR3 is TGCGCCAGCAGCCTGGACAGTGCCGGGGAGCTGTTTTTT. The encoded protein is CASSLDSAGELFF. This chain connects TRBV5-1 to TRBJ2-2, with TRBD1 as a possible D gene (6 bases). The CDR3 runs 13 residues. The V end was cut by 4 bases, the J end by 6 bases, with 10 bases between. CDR1 is SGHRS, CDR2 YFSETQ, per germline. Variable domain in full (rest from reference TRBV5-1 and TRBJ2-2): KAGVTQTPRYLIKTRGQQVTLSCSPISGHRSVSWYQQTPGQGLQFLFEYFSETQRNKGNFPGRFSGRQFSNSRSEMNVSTLELGDSALYLCASSLDSAGELFFGEGSRLTVL.

This clone has more than one count but fewer than ten. The chain employs TRBV11-2 and TRBJ1-2; 8 nucleotides match TRBD1. The germline gives CDR1 SGHAT, CDR2 FQNNGV. V gave up 3 bases and J gave up 8 bases; unmatched junction bases: 8. The CDR3 spans 14 residues. The CDR3 reads CASSFDRGTAGYTF. The CDR3, as DNA: TGTGCCAGCAGCTTTGACAGGGGCACGGCCGGCTACACCTTC.

This clone was detected only a few times. V usage is TRBV7-6 and J usage is TRBJ1-4; the D is unclear. Trimming removed 8 bases from V and 5 bases from J, with 9 bases in between. This CDR3 contains 12 residues. The germline V gene has CDR1 SGHVS and CDR2 FNYEAQ. In DNA, the CDR3 is TGTGCCAGCCGTCGCGAGAATGAAAAACTGTTTTTT. This gives the protein CASRRENEKLFF. Variable domain in full (rest from reference TRBV7-6 and TRBJ1-4): GAGVSQSPRYKVTKRGQDVALRCDPISGHVSLYWYRQALGQGPEFLTYFNYEAQQDKSGLPNDRFSAERPEGSISTLTIQRTEQRDSAMYRCASRRENEKLFFGSGTQLSVL.

The rearrangement joins TRBV30 to TRBJ1-3; D might be TRBD1 (5 bases). V lost 5 bases and J 3 bases, leaving 20 bases between the germline ends. CDR1 is GTSNPN, CDR2 SVGIG, per germline (reference sequence). The CDR3 has 16 amino acids. The CDR3 sequence: CAWAREAGIGGNTIYF. The DNA for the CDR3 is TGTGCCTGGGCCCGTGAGGCAGGGATTGGTGGAAACACCATATATTTT.

J is TRBJ1-5 and V is TRBV7-2, with D unclear. The CDR3 is 13 amino acids. The germline CDR1 and CDR2 sequences are SGHTA and FQGNSA. The germline V and J ends were trimmed by 5 bases and 6 bases, with 11 bases remaining between them. Here the CDR3 DNA reads TGTGCCAGCAGCCCTTACAGTCCTCAGCCCCAGCATTTT. Translating gives CASSPYSPQPQHF.

V usage is TRBV7-8 and J usage is TRBJ1-3; 7 bases agree with TRBD1. Unmatched junction bases numbered 8, after V lost 3 bases and J lost 6 bases. This CDR3 has 15 residues. Germline V gene data show CDR1 as SGHVS and CDR2 as FQNEAQ. The CDR3 reads CASSLPGTAKNTIYF. CDR3 coding DNA: TGTGCCAGCAGCTTGCCCGGGACAGCTAAAAACACCATATATTTT.

This clone occurred a few times. The chain recombines TRBV5-1 with TRBJ2-7; a possible D gene is TRBD1 (5 bases). Looked up from germline, CDR1 is SGHRS and CDR2 is YFSETQ. The CDR3 extends over 13 amino acids. Between the trimmed V and J ends, which lost 1 base and 5 bases, there was a span of 10 bases. In DNA form, the CDR3 reads TGCGCCAGCAGCTTGCTCGGACAACACGAGCAGTACTTC. Its protein product is CASSLLGQHEQYF.

In this sample, this clone turned up a few times. V is TRBV7-2 and J is TRBJ1-2, with D perhaps matching TRBD1 (5 bases). The germline CDR1 and CDR2 sequences are SGHTA and FQGNSA. Deletions cut 5 bases from V and 7 bases from J, with 20 bases between. The CDR3 is 15 residues long. Written as DNA, the CDR3 is TGTGCCAGCAGCCCAACCCTGGGGCAGGGAACTGGCTACACCTTC. This translates into CASSPTLGQGTGYTF.

This chain links TRBV10-3 with TRBJ1-5; D is possibly TRBD1 (6 bases). CDR1 is ENHRY, CDR2 SYGVKD, per germline. The CDR3 covers 18 residues. V was clipped by 3 bases and J by 1 base, with 19 bases between them. The CDR3 region is CAISDPRDTKPSNQPQHF. As DNA, the CDR3 is TGTGCCATCAGTGACCCCCGGGACACGAAACCGAGCAATCAGCCCCAGCATTTT.

The chain is built from TRBV5-1 and TRBJ2-5; D uncertain. The germline gives CDR1 SGHRS, CDR2 YFSETQ. Trimming cost V 4 bases and J 0 bases, with 10 bases left between them. This CDR3 is 14 amino acids long. In DNA, the CDR3 is TGCGCCAGCAGCCCATTGACGAACCAAGAGACCCAGTACTTC. Its translation is CASSPLTNQETQYF.

This chain joins TRBV9 and TRBJ1-2; a possible D gene is TRBD1 (5 bases). The CDR3 covers 14 residues. Looked up from germline, CDR1 is SGDLS and CDR2 is YYNGEE. V lost 0 bases and J 4 bases, leaving 10 bases between the germline ends. DNA for the CDR3: TGTGCCAGCAGCGTAGTGGGACCATTCTATGGCTACACCTTC. This translates into CASSVVGPFYGYTF.

This rearrangement joins TRBV7-2 to TRBJ1-5; maybe TRBD1 (6 bases). CDR3 size: 17 residues. Germline V gives CDR1 SGHTA, CDR2 FQGNSA. The CDR3 coding sequence is TGTGCGATAACGTTGGGGGGGCGCCAATATAGCAATCAGCCCCAGCATTTT. Translated, it gives CAITLGGRQYSNQPQHF.

This chain links TRBV9 with TRBJ1-4; D uncertain. CDR1 is SGDLS and CDR2 is YYNGEE in the germline V gene. Deletions cut 0 bases from V and 0 bases from J, with 15 bases between. This CDR3 has 18 residues. DNA of the CDR3: TGTGCCAGCAGCGTAGCCCCTTCTGGGTTTACAACTAATGAAAAACTGTTTTTT. Encoded protein: CASSVAPSGFTTNEKLFF. The full variable domain, its missing parts supplied by reference TRBV9 and TRBJ1-4, is DSGVTQTPKHLITATGQRVTLRCSPRSGDLSVYWYQQSLDQGLQFLIQYYNGEERAKGNILERFSAQQFPDLHSELNLSSLELGDSALYFCASSVAPSGFTTNEKLFFGSGTQLSVL.

V gene TRBV11-2 combines with J gene TRBJ1-1, with D perhaps matching TRBD1 (6 bases). Trimming took 5 bases from V and 1 from J, leaving 17 bases between them. Per the germline V gene, CDR1 is SGHAT and CDR2 is FQNNGV. This CDR3 is 16 amino acids long. Written as DNA, the CDR3 is TGTGCCAGCAGCCAATTGGGTGGGGGGCGGAACACTGAAGCTTTCTTT. Translated: CASSQLGGGRNTEAFF.

The chain uses TRBV7-2 and TRBJ1-3; D uncertain. This CDR3 comprises 15 residues. Germline V gene sequence: CDR1 SGHTA, CDR2 FQGNSA. Between the trimmed V and J ends, which lost 5 bases and 3 bases, there was a span of 14 bases. CDR3 sequence (DNA): TGTGCCAGCAGCCTCCCCCGGGGTGTTGGAAACACCATATATTTT. This encodes CASSLPRGVGNTIYF.

The V gene is TRBV5-4, the J gene TRBJ1-2, with a tentative D call TRBD1 (6 bases). This CDR3 has 14 amino acids. Germline-derived CDR1 and CDR2 are SGHNT and YYREEE (reference sequence). V was shortened by 4 bases and J by 2 bases, with 12 bases between the two germline ends. CDR3 loop: CASSPGGGNYGYTF. The CDR3 DNA follows: TGTGCCAGCAGCCCGGGGGGGGGCAACTATGGCTACACCTTC.

This sequence joins TRBV2 and TRBJ2-5, with 10 nucleotides matching TRBD2. J gave up 5 bases and V 6 bases, and 6 bases lay outside the gene matches. The germline gives CDR1 SNHLY, CDR2 FYNNEI. The CDR3 runs 14 residues. In DNA, the CDR3 is TGTGCCAGCAGAGCGGGGGGGCCCGGGGAGACCCAGTACTTC. This encodes CASRAGGPGETQYF.

The chain employs TRBV5-1 and TRBJ1-4; D gene uncertain. The CDR3 contains 13 residues. The germline V gene encodes CDR1 SGHRS and CDR2 YFSETQ. The V end was cut by 4 bases, the J end by 7 bases, with 11 bases between. The chain's CDR3 is CASSPQRGEKLFF. The DNA of the CDR3 is TGCGCCAGCAGCCCCCAGCGGGGTGAAAAACTGTTTTTT.